What follows describes a single TCR beta chain. The antigen remains unidentified. This entry is derived from a study of shared clonotypes between healthy human individuals. Study-level background: Those who served as donors were a couple of women and a few men between the ages of 18 and 49. Overall study results and limits: Estimated richness was generally greater in naive than memory subsets. Naive CD4 clonotypes were shared across several donors at roughly 5.3%. The study found lower generation probabilities in non-shared clonotypes than in those shared by all four donors.

The method was immunoSEQ multiplex PCR; TCRdb's version includes in-frame clones alone and lacks a portion of them. The table includes approximately 980,000 clones, about three quarters detected once. The sequence was obtained from a man between 18 and 29 years old in good health. The specimen was memory CD4+ T cells sorted from blood. Subset noted: CD45RA-negative fraction.

The CDR3: CASSPGTGESNYGYTF. CDR3 bases: TGCGCCAGCAGCCCCGGGACAGGGGAGTCCAACTATGGCTACACCTTC. The J gene is TRBJ1-2, the V gene TRBV4-3, with TRBD1 matching over 10 bases. Trimming at V came to 4 bases and at J to 2 bases, leaving 7 bases not matched to a gene. CDR1 and CDR2 from the germline V gene are LGHNA and YSLEER. The length of the CDR3 is 16 residues.